This T cell receptor (beta chain) was sequenced during a study of T cells in Graves' hyperthyroidism and ophthalmopathy. Findings and limits, study-wide: Among clonotypes expanded in thyroid above 0.001, most were also found in blood. Patients with ophthalmopathy were separated from those with stable hyperthyroidism by a 13 V-J model. Ophthalmopathy got predicted by the model a median about six months before its onset.

A patient was excluded if there was uncontrolled infection, other autoimmune disease, pregnancy or lactation. Regarding this clonotype: Antigen unknown. The germline gene is not matched at one end of the junction; a read error may be the cause.

TCR beta CDR3 sequences were amplified from RNA transcripts. With the HTBI primer set, the TCR CDR3 went through a first round of RT-PCR. Using its own MiXCR run on the multiplex PCR reads, TCRdb lists one record per CDR3 protein. The table lists about 570,000 distinct CDR3 sequences, 35% to 55% of them singletons. This CDR3 contains 14 residues. The germline CDR1 and CDR2 sequences are SGHTA and FQGNSA. The rearrangement links TRBV7-2 to TRBJ2-7; maybe TRBD2 (5 bases). This receptor was obtained from an adult woman with Graves' disease, either hyperthyroidism or ophthalmopathy (not recorded which). The specimen was peripheral blood or thyroid tissue (not recorded which). The DNA of the CDR3 is TGTGCCAGCAGCTTGCGGCCGAACACCGGGGAGCTGTACTTC. Translating gives CASSLRPNTGELYF. The entire variable domain, with the rest obtained from reference TRBV7-2 and TRBJ2-7, is as follows: GAGVSQSPSNKVTEKGKDVELRCDPISGHTALYWYRQSLGQGLEFLIYFQGNSAPDKSGLPSDRFSAERTGGSVSTLTIQRTQQEDSAVYLCASSLRPNTGELYFGPGTRLTVT.